This TCR beta chain is drawn from a study of cytomegalovirus exposure and HLA in healthy donors. Findings and limits, study-wide: Presence/absence analyses assumed roughly uniform sequencing depth across donors, which may not hold.

Trimming took 5 bases from V and 1 from J, leaving 11 bases between them. This CDR3 has 14 amino acids. Germline loops: CDR1 SGHAT, CDR2 FQNNGV. The PCR made use of 60 Vbeta and 13 Jbeta primers. The assay was immunoSEQ multiplex PCR, and TCRdb's table has in-frame clones only and misses some. Found here are just over 150,000 clones, over 65% of them singletons; the top ten hold 3% to 3.5%. The table lists this clone with a few counts. Its specificity is not known. This sequence originates from a woman aged 40 to 50 in good health and CMV-seronegative. This chain links TRBV11-2 with TRBJ1-1; D remains ambiguous. The sequenced sample was PBMCs. The CDR3: CASSIGLSNTEAFF. CDR3 coding DNA: TGTGCCAGCAGCATCGGACTGTCGAACACTGAAGCTTTCTTT. The full variable domain, in which reference TRBV11-2 and TRBJ1-1 provide the parts outside the CDR3, is EAGVAQSPRYKIIEKRQSVAFWCNPISGHATLYWYQQILGQGPKLLIQFQNNGVVDDSQLPKDRFSAERLKGVDSTLKIQPAKLEDSAVYLCASSIGLSNTEAFFGQGTRLTVV.